The clone carrying this TCR beta chain was observed many times. The investigators amplified TCR beta CDR3 regions from RNA transcripts. First-round RT-PCR with HTBI primers amplified the TCR CDR3 region. MiXCR, applied by TCRdb to the multiplex PCR reads, yields one record per CDR3 protein. The data hold a few hundred thousand distinct CDR3 sequences, with approximately 15% observed a single time. The data originate from a study of T cells in Graves' hyperthyroidism and ophthalmopathy. Source material: blood. The source is a woman aged 25 to 39 with Graves' ophthalmopathy.

The CDR3 DNA reads as TGTGCCAGTACGAGGACAGACACGAACACCGGGGAGCTGTTTTTT. Translation: CASTRTDTNTGELFF. The V and J genes are TRBV19 and TRBJ2-2; weak D call: TRBD1 (6 bases). The CDR3 totals 15 residues. Trimming took off 7 bases at V and 0 bases at J, with 12 bases between the two ends. CDR1 is LNHDA, CDR2 SQIVND, per germline (reference sequence).